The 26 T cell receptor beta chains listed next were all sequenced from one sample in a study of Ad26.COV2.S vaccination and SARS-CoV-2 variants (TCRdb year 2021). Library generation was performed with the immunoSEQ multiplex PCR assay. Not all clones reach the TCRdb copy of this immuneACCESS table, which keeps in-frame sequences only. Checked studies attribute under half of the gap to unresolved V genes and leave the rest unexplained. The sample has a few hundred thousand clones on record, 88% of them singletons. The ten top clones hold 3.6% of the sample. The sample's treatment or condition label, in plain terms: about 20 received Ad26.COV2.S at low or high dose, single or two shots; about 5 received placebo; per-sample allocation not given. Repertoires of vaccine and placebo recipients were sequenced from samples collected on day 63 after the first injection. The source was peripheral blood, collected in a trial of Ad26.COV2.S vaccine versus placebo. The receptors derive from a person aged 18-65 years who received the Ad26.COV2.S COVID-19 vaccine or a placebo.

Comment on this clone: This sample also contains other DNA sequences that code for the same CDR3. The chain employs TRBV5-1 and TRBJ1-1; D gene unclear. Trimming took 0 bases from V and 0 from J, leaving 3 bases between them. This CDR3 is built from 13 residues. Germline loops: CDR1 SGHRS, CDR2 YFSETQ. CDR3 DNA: TGCGCCAGCAGCTTGGGACTGAACACTGAAGCTTTCTTT. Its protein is CASSLGLNTEAFF.

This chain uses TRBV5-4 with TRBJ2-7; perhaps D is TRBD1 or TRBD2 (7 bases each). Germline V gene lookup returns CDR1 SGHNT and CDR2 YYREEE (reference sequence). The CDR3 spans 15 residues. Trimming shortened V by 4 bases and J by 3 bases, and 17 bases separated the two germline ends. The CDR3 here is CASSIQGEGGYEQYF. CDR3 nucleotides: TGTGCCAGCAGCATCCAGGGGGAGGGGGGCTACGAGCAGTACTTC.

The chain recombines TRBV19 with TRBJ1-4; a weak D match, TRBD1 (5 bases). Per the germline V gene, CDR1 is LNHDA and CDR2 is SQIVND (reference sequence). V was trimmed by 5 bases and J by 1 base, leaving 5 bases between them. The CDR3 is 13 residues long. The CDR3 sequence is CASSGGTNEKLFF. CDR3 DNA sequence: TGTGCCAGTAGTGGGGGAACTAATGAAAAACTGTTTTTT. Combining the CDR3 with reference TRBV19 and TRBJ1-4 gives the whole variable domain DGGITQSPKYLFRKEGQNVTLSCEQNLNHDAMYWYRQDPGQGLRLIYYSQIVNDFQKGDIAEGYSVSREKKESFPLTVTSAQKNPTAFYLCASSGGTNEKLFFGSGTQLSVL.

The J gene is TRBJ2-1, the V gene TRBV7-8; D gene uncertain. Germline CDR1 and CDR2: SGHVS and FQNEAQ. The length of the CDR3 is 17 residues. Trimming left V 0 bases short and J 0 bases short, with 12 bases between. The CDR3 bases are TGTGCCAGCAGCTTAGCGCTCCGGGCCGCCTCCTACAATGAGCAGTTCTTC. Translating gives CASSLALRAASYNEQFF.

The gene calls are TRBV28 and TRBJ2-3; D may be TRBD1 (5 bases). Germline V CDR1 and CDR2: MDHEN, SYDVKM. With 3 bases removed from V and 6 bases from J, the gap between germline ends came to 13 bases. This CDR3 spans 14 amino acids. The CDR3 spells CASSLTDRGDTQYF. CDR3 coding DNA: TGTGCCAGCAGTTTGACAGACCGTGGGGATACGCAGTATTTT.

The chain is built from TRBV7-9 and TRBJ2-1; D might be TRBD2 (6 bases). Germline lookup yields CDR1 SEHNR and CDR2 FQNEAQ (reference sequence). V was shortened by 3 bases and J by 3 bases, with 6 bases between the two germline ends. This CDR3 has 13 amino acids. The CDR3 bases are TGTGCCAGCAGCTTGGGACTCTACAATGAGCAGTTCTTC. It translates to CASSLGLYNEQFF. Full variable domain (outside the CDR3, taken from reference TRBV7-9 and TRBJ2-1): DTGVSQNPRHKITKRGQNVTFRCDPISEHNRLYWYRQTLGQGPEFLTYFQNEAQLEKSRLLSDRFSAERPKGSFSTLEIQRTEQGDSAMYLCASSLGLYNEQFFGPGTRLTVL.

The CDR3 DNA sequence: TGTGCCACCAGTGAGATCCCTTTCGAAAAACTGTTTTTT. This encodes CATSEIPFEKLFF. The V call is TRBV24-1, the J call TRBJ1-4; no reliable D call. V was trimmed by 4 bases and J by 8 bases, leaving 10 bases between them. CDR1 and CDR2 (germline): KGHDR, SFDVKD. This CDR3 spans 13 amino acids.

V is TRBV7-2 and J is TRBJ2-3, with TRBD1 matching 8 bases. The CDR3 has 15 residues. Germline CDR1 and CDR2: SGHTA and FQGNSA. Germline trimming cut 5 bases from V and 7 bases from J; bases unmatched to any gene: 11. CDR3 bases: TGTGCCAGCAGCCCCTCAGCAGGGGGCCGCAATACGCAGTATTTT. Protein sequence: CASSPSAGGRNTQYF.

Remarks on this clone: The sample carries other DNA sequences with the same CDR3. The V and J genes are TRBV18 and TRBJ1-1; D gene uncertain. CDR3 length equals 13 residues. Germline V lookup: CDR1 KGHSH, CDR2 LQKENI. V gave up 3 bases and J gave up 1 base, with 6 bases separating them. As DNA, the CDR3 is TGTGCCAGCTCACCGCCAAGGAACACTGAAGCTTTCTTT. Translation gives CASSPPRNTEAFF.

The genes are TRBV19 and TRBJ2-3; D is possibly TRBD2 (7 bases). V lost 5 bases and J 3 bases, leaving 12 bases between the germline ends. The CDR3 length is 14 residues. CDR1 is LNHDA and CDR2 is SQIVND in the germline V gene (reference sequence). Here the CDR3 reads CASSFGGRTDTQYF. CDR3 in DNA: TGTGCCAGTAGTTTCGGGGGGCGGACAGATACGCAGTATTTT.

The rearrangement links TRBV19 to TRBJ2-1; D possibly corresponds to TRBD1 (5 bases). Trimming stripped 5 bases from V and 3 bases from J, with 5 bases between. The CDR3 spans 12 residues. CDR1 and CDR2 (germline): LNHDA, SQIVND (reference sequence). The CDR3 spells CASSDSYNEQFF. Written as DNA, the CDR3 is TGTGCCAGTAGTGACAGCTACAATGAGCAGTTCTTC.

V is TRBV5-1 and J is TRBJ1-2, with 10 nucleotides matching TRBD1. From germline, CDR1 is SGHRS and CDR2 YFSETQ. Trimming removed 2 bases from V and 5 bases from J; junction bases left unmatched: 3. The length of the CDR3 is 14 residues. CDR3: CASSFPGQGYGYTF. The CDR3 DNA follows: TGCGCCAGCAGCTTTCCGGGACAGGGGTATGGCTACACCTTC.

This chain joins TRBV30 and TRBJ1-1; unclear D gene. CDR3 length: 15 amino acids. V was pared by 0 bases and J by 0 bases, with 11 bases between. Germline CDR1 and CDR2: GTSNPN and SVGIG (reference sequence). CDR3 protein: CAWSVVGFMNTEAFF. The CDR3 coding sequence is TGTGCCTGGAGTGTAGTAGGGTTCATGAACACTGAAGCTTTCTTT.

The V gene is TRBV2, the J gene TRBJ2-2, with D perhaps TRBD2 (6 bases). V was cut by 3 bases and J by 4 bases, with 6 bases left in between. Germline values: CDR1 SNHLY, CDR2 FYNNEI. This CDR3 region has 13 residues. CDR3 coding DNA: TGTGCCAGCAGTGAGGGGGGCACCGGGGAGCTGTTTTTT. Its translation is CASSEGGTGELFF.

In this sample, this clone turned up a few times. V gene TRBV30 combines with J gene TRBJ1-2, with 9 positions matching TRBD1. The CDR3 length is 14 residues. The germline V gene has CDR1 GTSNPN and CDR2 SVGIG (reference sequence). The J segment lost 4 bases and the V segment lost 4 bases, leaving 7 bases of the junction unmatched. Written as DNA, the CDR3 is TGTGCCTGGAAACCGGACAGGGGTCCCTATGGCTACACCTTC. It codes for CAWKPDRGPYGYTF.

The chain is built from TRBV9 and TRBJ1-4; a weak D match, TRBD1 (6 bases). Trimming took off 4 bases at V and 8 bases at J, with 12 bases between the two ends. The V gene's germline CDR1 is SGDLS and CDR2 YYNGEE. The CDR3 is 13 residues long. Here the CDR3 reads CASSKGHDEKLFF. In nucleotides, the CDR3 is TGTGCCAGCAGCAAGGGACACGACGAAAAACTGTTTTTT.

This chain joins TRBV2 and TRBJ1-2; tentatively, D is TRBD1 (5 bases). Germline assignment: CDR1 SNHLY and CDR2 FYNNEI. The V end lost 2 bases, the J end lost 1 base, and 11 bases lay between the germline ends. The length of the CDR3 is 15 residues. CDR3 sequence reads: CASSEFKGINYGYTF. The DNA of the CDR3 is TGTGCCAGCAGTGAATTTAAGGGGATTAACTATGGCTACACCTTC.

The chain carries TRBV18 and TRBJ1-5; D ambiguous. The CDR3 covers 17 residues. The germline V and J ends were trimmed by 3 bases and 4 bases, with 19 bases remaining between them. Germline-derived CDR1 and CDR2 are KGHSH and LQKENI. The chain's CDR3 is CASSPKGSVLANQPQHF. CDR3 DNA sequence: TGTGCCAGCTCACCCAAGGGTAGTGTTCTCGCAAATCAGCCCCAGCATTTT.

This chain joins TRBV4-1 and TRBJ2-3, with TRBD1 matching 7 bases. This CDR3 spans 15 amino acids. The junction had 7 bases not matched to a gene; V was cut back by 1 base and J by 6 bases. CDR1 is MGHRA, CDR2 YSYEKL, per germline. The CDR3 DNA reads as TGCGCCAGCAGCCAAGGAGAGTCCAGGGGGGATACGCAGTATTTT. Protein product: CASSQGESRGDTQYF.

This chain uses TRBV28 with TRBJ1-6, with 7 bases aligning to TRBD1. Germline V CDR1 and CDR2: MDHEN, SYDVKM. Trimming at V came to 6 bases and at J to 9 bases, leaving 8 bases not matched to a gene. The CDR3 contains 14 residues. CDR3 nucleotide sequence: TGTGCCAGCAGCCCCCGACAGGGTAGTTCACCCCTCCACTTT. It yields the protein CASSPRQGSSPLHF.

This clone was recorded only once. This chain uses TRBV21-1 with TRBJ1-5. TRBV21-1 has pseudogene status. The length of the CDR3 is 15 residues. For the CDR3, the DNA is TGTGCCAGCAGCATTCGGAGAGGGGCCAATCAGCCCCAGCATTTT. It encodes CASSIRRGANQPQHF.

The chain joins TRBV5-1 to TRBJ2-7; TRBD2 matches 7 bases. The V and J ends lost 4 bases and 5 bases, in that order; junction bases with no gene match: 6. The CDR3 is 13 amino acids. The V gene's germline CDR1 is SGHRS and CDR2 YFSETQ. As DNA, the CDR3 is TGCGCCAGCAGCCCTACTAGCGTTCACGAGCAGTACTTC. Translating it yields CASSPTSVHEQYF.

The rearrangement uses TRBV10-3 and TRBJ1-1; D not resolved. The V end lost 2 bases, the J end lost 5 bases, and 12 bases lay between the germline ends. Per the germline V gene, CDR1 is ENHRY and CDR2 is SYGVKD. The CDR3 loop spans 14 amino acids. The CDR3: CAISEATKRTEAFF. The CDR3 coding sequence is TGTGCCATCAGTGAGGCGACAAAGAGGACTGAAGCTTTCTTT.

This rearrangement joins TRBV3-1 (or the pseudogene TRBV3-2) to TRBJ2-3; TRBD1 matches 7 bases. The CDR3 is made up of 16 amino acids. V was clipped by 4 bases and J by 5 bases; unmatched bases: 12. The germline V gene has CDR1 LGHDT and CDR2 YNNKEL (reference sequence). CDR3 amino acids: CASSPQQGRVQDTQYF. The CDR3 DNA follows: TGTGCCAGCAGCCCTCAACAGGGGCGAGTTCAAGATACGCAGTATTTT.

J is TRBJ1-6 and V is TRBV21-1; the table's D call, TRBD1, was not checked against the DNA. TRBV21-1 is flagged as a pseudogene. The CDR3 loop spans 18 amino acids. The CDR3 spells CASSKILQLSSYNSPLHF. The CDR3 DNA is TGTGCCAGCAGCAAAATTTTACAGCTGAGCTCCTATAATTCACCCCTCCACTTT.

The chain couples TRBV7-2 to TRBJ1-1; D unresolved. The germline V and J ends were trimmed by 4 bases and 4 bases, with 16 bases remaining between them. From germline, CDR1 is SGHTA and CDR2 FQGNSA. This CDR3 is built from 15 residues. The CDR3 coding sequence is TGTGCCAGCAGCTCGGGGTGGGGAGTTTTCACTGAAGCTTTCTTT. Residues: CASSSGWGVFTEAFF.